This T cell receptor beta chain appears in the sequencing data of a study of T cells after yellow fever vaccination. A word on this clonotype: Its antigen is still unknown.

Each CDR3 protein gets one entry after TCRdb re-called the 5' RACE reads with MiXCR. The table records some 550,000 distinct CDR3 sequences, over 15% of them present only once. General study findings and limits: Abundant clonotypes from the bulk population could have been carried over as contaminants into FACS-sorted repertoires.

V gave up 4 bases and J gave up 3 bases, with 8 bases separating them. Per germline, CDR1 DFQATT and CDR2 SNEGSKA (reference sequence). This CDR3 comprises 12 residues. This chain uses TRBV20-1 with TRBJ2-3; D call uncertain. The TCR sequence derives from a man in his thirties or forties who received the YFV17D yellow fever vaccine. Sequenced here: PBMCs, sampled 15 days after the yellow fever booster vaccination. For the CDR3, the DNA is TGCAGTGCTACCATATATACAGATACGCAGTATTTT. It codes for CSATIYTDTQYF.